Each of the 32 T cell receptor beta chains below was sequenced from the same sample in a study of graft-versus-host responses after intestinal transplantation. These receptors are not linked to any known antigen. Assay: immunoSEQ multiplex PCR; the TCRdb copy retains only in-frame clones and omits some. In the table there are approximately 90,000 clones, 88% of which are singletons. The sample was unstimulated CD4+ T cells sorted from spleen or lymph node cells, taken before transplant. These TCRs come from a human donor who was the organ donor for an intestinal transplant.

The V call is TRBV5-1, the J call TRBJ1-6; perhaps TRBD1 as D (6 bases). V gave up 4 bases and J gave up 4 bases, with 18 bases separating them. From germline, CDR1 is SGHRS and CDR2 YFSETQ. This CDR3 spans 17 amino acids. CDR3 region: CASSNERGGIYNSPLHF. CDR3 bases: TGCGCCAGCAGCAACGAAAGGGGGGGAATTTATAATTCACCCCTCCACTTT.

The chain recombines TRBV5-4 with TRBJ1-2, with 7 positions matching TRBD1. V lost 4 bases and J lost 4; bases outside the gene matches: 16. The CDR3 totals 17 residues. The V gene's germline CDR1 is SGHNT and CDR2 YYREEE (reference sequence). The CDR3 sequence is CASSVYDSMGQSYGYTF. In nucleotides, the CDR3 is TGTGCCAGCAGCGTCTACGATTCGATGGGACAGAGCTATGGCTACACCTTC.

The chain employs TRBV7-2 and TRBJ2-2; tentatively, D is TRBD1 (6 bases). There are 15 residues in the CDR3. The germline gives CDR1 SGHTA, CDR2 FQGNSA. Trimming left V 4 bases short and J 2 bases short, with 11 bases between. In nucleotides, the CDR3 is TGTGCCAGCAGCTACACAGGGATTAACACCGGGGAGCTGTTTTTT. It codes for CASSYTGINTGELFF.

The rearrangement joins TRBV5-4 to TRBJ1-3, with D maybe TRBD1 (6 bases). Germline values: CDR1 SGHNT, CDR2 YYREEE (reference sequence). CDR3 length: 14 residues. The V gene lost 0 bases and the J gene lost 3 bases, with 7 bases spanning the gap. The CDR3 loop is CASSLAGVGNTIYF. As DNA, the CDR3 is TGTGCCAGCAGCTTGGCAGGGGTTGGAAACACCATATATTTT.

The chain couples TRBV12-5 to TRBJ2-7, with D possibly being TRBD1 (5 bases). V shed 0 bases and J shed 0 bases, with 12 bases lying between them. The CDR3 loop spans 16 amino acids. Germline CDR1 reads LGHNT; CDR2 reads FRNRAP. The CDR3 spells CASGLVGAGPSYEQYF. The CDR3 DNA reads as TGTGCTAGTGGTTTGGTGGGTGCAGGGCCCTCCTACGAGCAGTACTTC. Full variable domain (outside the CDR3, taken from reference TRBV12-5 and TRBJ2-7): DARVTQTPRHKVTEMGQEVTMRCQPILGHNTVFWYRQTMMQGLELLAYFRNRAPLDDSGMPKDRFSAEMPDATLATLKIQPSEPRDSAVYFCASGLVGAGPSYEQYFGPGTRLTVT.

This chain uses TRBV19 with TRBJ1-2; D is uncertain. The CDR3 runs to 12 residues. Germline CDR1 is LNHDA and CDR2 is SQIVND (reference sequence). Trimming shortened V by 4 bases and J by 2 bases, and 5 bases separated the two germline ends. The CDR3 DNA follows: TGTGCCAGTAGTAGGCAGAACTATGGCTACACCTTC. Translating gives CASSRQNYGYTF.

J is TRBJ1-5 and V is TRBV7-9, with D possibly matching TRBD1 (5 bases). Germline CDR1 and CDR2: SEHNR and FQNEAQ (reference sequence). CDR3 size: 14 residues. V was clipped by 4 bases and J by 4 bases, with 11 bases between them. CDR3 sequence: CASSSGTLNQPQHF. For the CDR3, the DNA is TGTGCCAGCAGCTCCGGGACTCTGAATCAGCCCCAGCATTTT.

The rearrangement links TRBV7-2 to TRBJ2-7; no definite D call. Germline V gives CDR1 SGHTA, CDR2 FQGNSA. The length of the CDR3 is 13 residues. Trimming removed 2 bases at V and 0 bases at J, with 5 bases between. CDR3 in amino acids: CASSLWSSYEQYF. The CDR3, as DNA: TGTGCCAGCAGCTTATGGAGCTCCTACGAGCAGTACTTC.

This clone was recorded a few times. This sequence joins TRBV6-5 and TRBJ2-7; unclear D gene. CDR1 is MNHEY, CDR2 SVGAGI, per germline. V lost 6 bases to trimming and J lost 0 bases, with 15 bases between them. This CDR3 is 15 amino acids long. CDR3 protein: CASSLQISLSYEQYF. The CDR3 DNA sequence: TGTGCCAGCAGCCTACAGATCTCCCTCTCCTACGAGCAGTACTTC.

The rearrangement links TRBV28 to TRBJ2-4; D perhaps matches TRBD2 (6 bases). Trimming removed 4 bases at V and 8 bases at J, with 15 bases between. The CDR3 has 14 residues. Germline CDR1 is MDHEN and CDR2 is SYDVKM. The CDR3 coding sequence is TGTGCCAGCAGTTCCCCGGGGGAGGTGGACATTCAGTACTTC. Protein: CASSSPGEVDIQYF.

CDR3 sequence reads: CSVREDRLWNSPLHF. CDR3 DNA sequence: TGCAGCGTCCGGGAAGACCGCCTATGGAATTCACCCCTCCACTTT. V usage is TRBV29-1 and J usage is TRBJ1-6; D is unclear. The V gene's germline CDR1 is SQVTM and CDR2 ANQGSEA. CDR3 size: 15 residues. V gave up 6 bases and J gave up 7 bases, with 19 bases separating them.

The genes are TRBV19 and TRBJ2-1, with a weak D call TRBD2 (6 bases). V was trimmed by 5 bases and J by 6 bases, leaving 17 bases between them. Germline V lookup: CDR1 LNHDA, CDR2 SQIVND (reference sequence). The CDR3 is 15 residues long. In DNA form, the CDR3 reads TGTGCCAGTAGTTCGGGACCGGGACTCTTCAATGAGCAGTTCTTC. Translating gives CASSSGPGLFNEQFF.

This chain links TRBV7-8 with TRBJ2-1; D is unresolved. V shed 5 bases and J shed 8 bases, with 13 bases lying between them. CDR1 and CDR2 (germline): SGHVS, FQNEAQ. The length of the CDR3 is 13 residues. The CDR3 loop is CASSPEVADEQFF. CDR3 bases: TGTGCCAGCAGCCCAGAGGTCGCGGATGAGCAGTTCTTC.

This clone was counted only a few times. The gene calls are TRBV5-4 and TRBJ2-5; D is uncertain. The CDR3 length is 14 residues. The germline CDR1 and CDR2 sequences are SGHNT and YYREEE (reference sequence). Trimming pared 1 base from V and 5 bases from J, leaving 12 bases between. The CDR3 DNA reads as TGTGCCAGCAGCTTGTGGGCAGGTTCCGAGACCCAGTACTTC. Amino acid sequence: CASSLWAGSETQYF.

The chain uses TRBV5-6 and TRBJ1-5, with D perhaps matching TRBD1 (6 bases). The CDR3 runs to 14 residues. V was cut by 4 bases and J by 6 bases, with 14 bases left in between. The germline V gene has CDR1 SGHDT and CDR2 YYEEEE. The CDR3 here is CASSLRGNFQPQHF. The CDR3 nucleotides read TGTGCCAGCAGCCTCAGGGGTAACTTTCAGCCCCAGCATTTT. The full variable domain, its missing parts supplied by reference TRBV5-6 and TRBJ1-5, is DAGVTQSPTHLIKTRGQQVTLRCSPKSGHDTVSWYQQALGQGPQFIFQYYEEEERQRGNFPDRFSGHQFPNYSSELNVNALLLGDSALYLCASSLRGNFQPQHFGDGTRLSIL.

The chain has TRBV19 and TRBJ2-2; 9 positions match TRBD2. There are 17 residues in the CDR3. Germline CDR1 LNHDA, CDR2 SQIVND (reference sequence). V lost 4 bases to trimming and J lost 5 bases; unmatched junction nucleotides: 11. CDR3 amino acids: CASSTPVVAGVTGELFF. The CDR3 DNA reads TGTGCCAGTAGTACCCCCGTGGTAGCGGGAGTAACCGGGGAGCTGTTTTTT.

CDR3 bases: TGCGCCAGCAGCTTGTTGGTAGCGGATCCTCAAGAGACCCAGTACTTC. Protein: CASSLLVADPQETQYF. V is TRBV5-1 and J is TRBJ2-5; tentative D call: TRBD2 (6 bases). The CDR3 has 16 residues. From germline, CDR1 is SGHRS and CDR2 YFSETQ. V lost 1 base and J lost 2, with 15 bases in between.

The chain links TRBV5-4 to TRBJ2-5, with 16 bases identical to TRBD2. Trimming removed 4 bases from V and 2 bases from J; junction bases left unmatched: 5. The germline CDR1 and CDR2 sequences are SGHNT and YYREEE (reference sequence). The CDR3 consists of 17 residues. The CDR3 loop reads CASSPGTSGGVQETQYF. The CDR3 bases are TGTGCCAGCAGCCCCGGGACTAGCGGGGGGGTGCAAGAGACCCAGTACTTC.

The chain joins TRBV5-5 to TRBJ1-2; tentatively, D is TRBD1 (6 bases). V lost 4 bases to trimming and J lost 5 bases, with 12 bases between them. Germline CDR1 reads SGHKS; CDR2 reads YYEKEE (reference sequence). The CDR3 is 13 amino acids. The CDR3: CASSPAGVYGYTF. CDR3 DNA: TGTGCCAGCAGCCCTGCAGGGGTGTATGGCTACACCTTC.

The chain carries TRBV5-6 and TRBJ1-3, with D perhaps TRBD1 (5 bases). Trimming removed 2 bases at V and 0 bases at J, with 12 bases between. The V gene's germline CDR1 is SGHDT and CDR2 YYEEEE. The CDR3 spans 16 residues. CDR3 residues: CASSFRDGFSGNTIYF. The CDR3 nucleotides read TGTGCCAGCAGCTTCAGGGATGGTTTCTCTGGAAACACCATATATTTT.

In its sample, this clone was seen a few times. The chain combines TRBV29-1 with TRBJ1-2; 7 positions agree with TRBD1. The CDR3 has 13 amino acids. The V and J ends lost 5 bases and 3 bases, in that order; junction bases with no gene match: 6. The V gene's germline CDR1 is SQVTM and CDR2 ANQGSEA. As DNA, the CDR3 is TGCAGCGTTACCTGGACAGGACACTATGGCTACACCTTC. This translates into CSVTWTGHYGYTF.

V usage is TRBV19 and J usage is TRBJ2-7; 7 positions agree with TRBD1. V dropped 6 bases and J dropped 2; count of bases not matched to a gene: 13. In germline, CDR1 is LNHDA, CDR2 SQIVND (reference sequence). The CDR3 loop spans 16 amino acids. CDR3 bases: TGTGCCAGTAGCCCCAACAGAGAGAGGGGGCCCTACGAGCAGTACTTC. Protein: CASSPNRERGPYEQYF. Complete variable domain (other parts from reference TRBV19 and TRBJ2-7): DGGITQSPKYLFRKEGQNVTLSCEQNLNHDAMYWYRQDPGQGLRLIYYSQIVNDFQKGDIAEGYSVSREKKESFPLTVTSAQKNPTAFYLCASSPNRERGPYEQYFGPGTRLTVT.

A word on this clone: The same CDR3 arises from other DNA sequences in this sample as well. This sequence joins TRBV5-4 and TRBJ2-5, with unresolved D. The CDR3 loop spans 12 amino acids. V lost 2 bases and J 4 bases, leaving 6 bases between the germline ends. CDR1 SGHNT and CDR2 YYREEE come from the germline V gene (reference sequence). The CDR3 coding sequence is TGTGCCAGCAGCTTTTCGGGAGAGACCCAGTACTTC. Translating gives CASSFSGETQYF.

This clone has just one count. The chain recombines TRBV18 with TRBJ1-3, with 12 bases that match TRBD1. With 2 bases clipped from V and 1 base from J, the junction kept 3 bases outside the gene matches. Germline V CDR1 and CDR2: KGHSH, LQKENI. The CDR3 has 17 amino acids. CDR3 in amino acids: CASSPLGQGASGNTIYF. The CDR3 region has the DNA TGTGCCAGCTCACCATTGGGACAGGGGGCGTCTGGAAACACCATATATTTT.

The chain uses TRBV5-1 and TRBJ2-7; perhaps TRBD1 as D (6 bases). Per the germline V gene, CDR1 is SGHRS and CDR2 is YFSETQ. The CDR3 covers 15 residues. The V end was cut by 0 bases, the J end by 6 bases, with 16 bases between. The CDR3 bases are TGCGCCAGCAGCTTGGCCGTCGGACAGATCTCCGAGCAGTACTTC. Translating it yields CASSLAVGQISEQYF.

The chain recombines TRBV2 with TRBJ1-2; the D is unclear. V dropped 4 bases and J dropped 4 bases, with 4 bases sitting between them. The CDR3 length is 11 residues. The V gene's germline CDR1 is SNHLY and CDR2 FYNNEI. The CDR3 spells CASSVLYGYTF. CDR3 bases: TGTGCCAGCAGTGTCCTCTATGGCTACACCTTC.

This clone was seen just once. V usage is TRBV28 and J usage is TRBJ2-7; 9 bases map to TRBD1. Per the germline V gene, CDR1 is MDHEN and CDR2 is SYDVKM. The junction had 8 bases not matched to a gene; V was cut back by 5 bases and J by 3 bases. The CDR3 sequence is 15 residues long. The CDR3 sequence: CASSPGGQGVYEQYF. For the CDR3, the DNA is TGTGCCAGCAGTCCAGGGGGACAGGGAGTCTACGAGCAGTACTTC.

This clone was seen just once. V usage is TRBV11-3 and J usage is TRBJ2-7; D remains unclear. Germline V lookup: CDR1 SGHNT, CDR2 YENEEA. Trimming removed 3 bases from V and 2 bases from J, with 8 bases in between. The CDR3 spans 13 residues. The CDR3: CASSFGTPYEQYF. DNA of the CDR3: TGTGCCAGCAGCTTTGGCACCCCCTACGAGCAGTACTTC.

This chain links TRBV30 with TRBJ1-1; TRBD1 aligns across 8 bases. The CDR3 is made up of 14 amino acids. The germline CDR1 and CDR2 sequences are GTSNPN and SVGIG (reference sequence). V shed 7 bases, J shed 6 bases, and the junction held 13 bases outside the gene matches. CDR3 nucleotides: TGTGCCTTGCGCCCTGGGACAGGAGGTGCTGAAGCTTTCTTT. Translated, it gives CALRPGTGGAEAFF.

In this sample, this clone turned up once. The chain links TRBV7-3 to TRBJ2-1, with 9 bases that match TRBD2. The CDR3 length is 14 residues. CDR1 SGHTA and CDR2 FQGTGA come from the germline V gene. The J segment lost 7 bases and the V segment lost 6 bases, leaving 7 bases of the junction unmatched. This chain's CDR3 is CASSYAGGPNEQFF. The CDR3 DNA reads TGTGCCAGCAGTTACGCGGGGGGGCCGAATGAGCAGTTCTTC.

This chain joins TRBV6-1 and TRBJ1-4; TRBD1 agrees at 7 bases. Looked up from germline, CDR1 is MNHNS and CDR2 is SASEGT. With 6 bases clipped from V and 8 bases from J, the junction kept 12 bases outside the gene matches. The CDR3 runs 15 residues. CDR3 DNA sequence: TGTGCCAGCAGGACGCCGGGACAGTTCGAGGAAAAACTGTTTTTT. This codes for CASRTPGQFEEKLFF.

The chain employs TRBV10-3 and TRBJ2-1; possible D gene TRBD1, 5 bases. This CDR3 comprises 13 residues. Trimming left V 6 bases short and J 8 bases short, with 14 bases between. Germline V gene sequence: CDR1 ENHRY, CDR2 SYGVKD. The CDR3 loop reads CAISRTRFDEQFF. CDR3 in DNA: TGTGCCATCAGCCGGACACGTTTTGATGAGCAGTTCTTC.